The 14 T cell receptor beta chains given below trace back to one sample, sequenced in a study of T-cell memory formation after mild COVID-19. TCRdb re-analysed the 5' RACE reads in MiXCR, keeping a single row per CDR3 protein. The table lists fewer than 550,000 distinct CDR3 sequences, 20% of them singletons. Sequences were obtained from PBMCs or a T cell subset sorted from them (not recorded which). Receptors were obtained from an adult woman who had mild COVID-19 (a few samples of this study predate the infection). Cell type and time point are not known.

This clonotype was observed a handful of times. J is TRBJ2-1 and V is TRBV12-3 or TRBV12-4, with a tentative D call TRBD2 (5 bases). V was trimmed by 2 bases and J by 10 bases, leaving 18 bases between them. This CDR3 spans 15 amino acids. The CDR3 DNA is TGTGCCAGCAGTTTAAGGCTAGCCGGGTCGGAGGAGCAGTTCTTC. It codes for CASSLRLAGSEEQFF.

The rearrangement joins TRBV3-1 to TRBJ2-3; 12 nucleotides align to TRBD2. The trim removed 0 bases at V and 0 bases at J, leaving 7 bases unmatched. CDR1 and CDR2 (germline): LGHDT, YNNKEL (reference sequence). This CDR3 spans 19 amino acids. CDR3 DNA sequence: TGTGCCAGCAGCCAAGATAAGAGGACTAGCGGGATTAGCACAGATACGCAGTATTTT. It specifies CASSQDKRTSGISTDTQYF.

This clonotype came up a few times. The rearrangement links TRBV5-1 to TRBJ2-3; 9 bases are a match to TRBD1. This CDR3 is built from 15 residues. Germline V gene data show CDR1 as SGHRS and CDR2 as YFSETQ. The junction had 5 bases not matched to a gene; V was cut back by 3 bases and J by 3 bases. The DNA for the CDR3 is TGCGCCAGCAGCTCGGACAGGGGAGCAACAGATACGCAGTATTTT. Its translation: CASSSDRGATDTQYF.

This clonotype was seen more than once but under ten times. This sequence joins TRBV27 and TRBJ2-1; 10 bases line up with TRBD2. J lost 10 bases, V lost 6 bases, and 9 bases had no gene match. The CDR3 contains 14 residues. CDR1 and CDR2 from the germline V gene are MNHEY and SMNVEV (reference sequence). In DNA form, the CDR3 reads TGTGCCAGCAGCCCGGGGGGACTAGCGTTAGAGCAGTTCTTC. It is translated as CASSPGGLALEQFF.

This clonotype has just a few counts. V is TRBV12-3 or TRBV12-4 and J is TRBJ2-3; 14 positions agree with TRBD2. The CDR3 runs 17 residues. Germline trimming cut 2 bases from V and 4 bases from J; bases unmatched to any gene: 5. The CDR3 DNA sequence: TGTGCCAGCAGTTTAAGAGCGACTAGCGGGGGGGCAGATACGCAGTATTTT. As protein: CASSLRATSGGADTQYF.

This clonotype was counted between two and nine times. This rearrangement joins TRBV7-2 to TRBJ1-1, with D perhaps TRBD1 (6 bases). This CDR3 is 21 amino acids long. The V gene's germline CDR1 is SGHTA and CDR2 FQGNSA. V lost 2 bases and J 0 bases, leaving 28 bases between the germline ends. CDR3 in amino acids: CASSLSIRGRGRRYMNTEAFF. The CDR3 region has the DNA TGTGCCAGCAGCTTAAGCATCCGGGGGCGAGGGAGGAGGTATATGAACACTGAAGCTTTCTTT.

The chain recombines TRBV6-5 with TRBJ1-1; D is unresolved. Trimming shortened V by 9 bases and J by 1 base, and 9 bases separated the two germline ends. This CDR3 is built from 12 residues. Germline V CDR1 and CDR2: MNHEY, SVGAGI. CDR3 bases: TGTGCCAGTCAGAAAGGGAACACTGAAGCTTTCTTT. Translation: CASQKGNTEAFF.

The CDR3 bases are TGTGCCAGCAGCGTAGACAGGCGGGAGACCCAGTACTTC. This encodes CASSVDRRETQYF. J is TRBJ2-5 and V is TRBV7-8; weak D call: TRBD1 (6 bases). CDR3 size: 13 residues. V was trimmed by 5 bases and J by 5 bases, leaving 12 bases between them. Germline lookup yields CDR1 SGHVS and CDR2 FQNEAQ.

This chain connects TRBV5-1 to TRBJ1-4; TRBD1 matches 11 bases. With V trimmed by 4 bases and J by 8 bases, 13 bases remained unmatched. The CDR3 covers 17 residues. CDR1 and CDR2 from the germline V gene are SGHRS and YFSETQ. The CDR3 DNA reads TGCGCCAGCAGCCCGGACAGGGGGCTCGGTCGGGCGGAAAAACTGTTTTTT. Amino acids: CASSPDRGLGRAEKLFF.

This clonotype was seen more than once but under ten times. V is TRBV24-1 and J is TRBJ2-2, with D hard to call. This CDR3 has 12 residues. The germline gives CDR1 KGHDR, CDR2 SFDVKD. V dropped 3 bases and J dropped 16 bases, with 14 bases sitting between them. The CDR3 spells CATSDGSRSRFF. The CDR3 coding sequence is TGTGCCACCAGTGATGGCAGCCGTTCTCGGTTTTTT.

The V and J genes are TRBV20-1 and TRBJ2-7; D is unresolved. This CDR3 is built from 13 residues. V was trimmed by 6 bases and J by 7 bases, leaving 19 bases between them. Germline CDR1 and CDR2: DFQATT and SNEGSKA (reference sequence). CDR3 sequence (DNA): TGCAGTGCCATCCCGGGTCCGACGAGGGAGCAGTACTTC. Translated: CSAIPGPTREQYF.

A few counts support this clonotype. The genes are TRBV4-1 and TRBJ2-7; 13 bases fit TRBD2. The CDR3 is made up of 15 amino acids. V was clipped by 6 bases and J by 3 bases; unmatched bases: 5. CDR1 MGHRA and CDR2 YSYEKL come from the germline V gene. The CDR3 nucleotides read TGCGCCAGCAGTGGGACTAGCGGGGCCCTCTACGAGCAGTACTTC. It yields the protein CASSGTSGALYEQYF.

The chain carries TRBV6-5 and TRBJ2-3; D gene ambiguous. Trimming left V 2 bases short and J 3 bases short, with 9 bases between. The CDR3 is made up of 14 amino acids. CDR1 is MNHEY and CDR2 is SVGAGI in the germline V gene. The CDR3 reads CASSYDVTTDTQYF. The CDR3 coding sequence is TGTGCCAGCAGTTACGATGTTACTACAGATACGCAGTATTTT.

CDR3 nucleotides: TGTGCCACCAGTGATTTTGGCCGGGACAGGGGCCCTTTGGGCAATCAGCCCCAGCATTTT. Translating it yields CATSDFGRDRGPLGNQPQHF. The chain links TRBV24-1 to TRBJ1-5, with 10 bases lining up with TRBD1. The V and J ends lost 1 base and 2 bases, in that order; junction bases with no gene match: 13. CDR1 is KGHDR and CDR2 is SFDVKD in the germline V gene. CDR3 length: 20 residues.